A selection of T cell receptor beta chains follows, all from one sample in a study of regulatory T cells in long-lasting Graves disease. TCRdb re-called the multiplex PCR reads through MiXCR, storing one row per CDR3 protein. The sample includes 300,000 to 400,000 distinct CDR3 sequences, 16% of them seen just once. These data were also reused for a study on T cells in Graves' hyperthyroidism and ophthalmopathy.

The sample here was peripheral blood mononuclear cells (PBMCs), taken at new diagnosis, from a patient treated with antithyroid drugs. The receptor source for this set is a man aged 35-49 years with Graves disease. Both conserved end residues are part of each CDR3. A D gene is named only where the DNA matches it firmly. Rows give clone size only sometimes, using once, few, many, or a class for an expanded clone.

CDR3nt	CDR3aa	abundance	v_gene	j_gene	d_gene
TGTGCCAGCATCTTACTAGCGAGGAGGAATGAGCAGTTCTTC	CASILLARRNEQFF	.	TRBV2	TRBJ2-1	TRBD2
TGTGCCAGCAGTTTCCCCGAGGCGGGGGCCCGGGGGAATGAGCAGTTCTTC	CASSFPEAGARGNEQFF	many	TRBV12-3/TRBV12-4	TRBJ2-1	.
TGTGCCAGCTCACCACGGACGGACTATGGCTACACCTTC	CASSPRTDYGYTF	many	TRBV18	TRBJ1-2	.
TGTGCCAGCAGTGCGATTCTTAGCTCCTATAATTCACCCCTCCACTTT	CASSAILSSYNSPLHF	many	TRBV2	TRBJ1-6	.
TGCAGTGCTACAAATCGGACAGGGGGCGGCAATCAGCCCCAGCATTTT	CSATNRTGGGNQPQHF	few	TRBV20-1	TRBJ1-5	TRBD1
TGTGCCAGCAGCATCTGGGGACAGGGCTTTAATGAGCAGTTCTTC	CASSIWGQGFNEQFF	.	TRBV5-6	TRBJ2-1	TRBD1
TGCAGTGCTGCCAGCGGGGGGAAAGAGACCCAGTACTTC	CSAASGGKETQYF	few	TRBV20-1	TRBJ2-5	TRBD2
TGTGCCAGCCGGCTCTCGGGGGGTCCCCACGAGCAGTACTTC	CASRLSGGPHEQYF	.	TRBV5-6	TRBJ2-7	TRBD2
TGCAGTGCTAGAGATAAAGGAGGGGTAATCGCCTACGAGCAGTACTTC	CSARDKGGVIAYEQYF	.	TRBV20-1	TRBJ2-7	.
TGTGCCAGCAGTTTCACAGGAGGCAGATCTGGAAACACCATATATTTT	CASSFTGGRSGNTIYF	few	TRBV5-4	TRBJ1-3	.
TGTGCCAGCAGCTTGGACGGATACTATGGCTACACCTTC	CASSLDGYYGYTF	.	TRBV5-4	TRBJ1-2	.
TGTGCCAGCAGTAAGGGACAGCCGAACTCACCCCTCCACTTT	CASSKGQPNSPLHF	many	TRBV12-3/TRBV12-4	TRBJ1-6	TRBD1
TGTGCCAGCAGTGAGGGCGGGCGGGGAAATAGCAATCAGCCCCAGCATTTT	CASSEGGRGNSNQPQHF	few	TRBV25-1	TRBJ1-5	.
TGTGCCAGCACAGGCGGGGGGTCCCAGCCCCAGCATTTT	CASTGGGSQPQHF	many	TRBV18	TRBJ1-5	.
TGCAGTGCTATCCGGCTCGGGGGCGAGACCCAGTACTTC	CSAIRLGGETQYF	many	TRBV20-1	TRBJ2-5	.